This TCR beta chain was captured in a study of blood T cell repertoires in COVID-19. Study-level information: Specimens from acute and convalescent COVID-19 originated in the United States, Italy and Spain. PBMCs, B-cell-depleted T cells, or T cells were the source of the cDNA or gDNA that made up the material.

Authors' processing steps: Nucleated cell number was recorded as an estimate derived from reference gene primer amplification. TCRdb's table, derived via immunoSEQ multiplex PCR, lists solely in-frame clones and lacks some. That table supplies the V and J calls and clone size; D and trimming were determined from the DNA. The data contain 400,000 or so clones, around 90% of them singletons. Germline V gene sequence: CDR1 MGHRA, CDR2 YSYEKL. The V and J ends lost 1 base and 2 bases, in that order; junction bases with no gene match: 6. The CDR3 has 17 amino acids. The rearrangement joins TRBV4-1 to TRBJ2-3; TRBD2 matches at 10 bases. Sequenced material: peripheral blood. The source of this sequence is a human donor in a cohort sampled during active COVID-19. CDR3 sequence reads: CASSQGRLAGPTDTQYF. CDR3 nucleotide sequence: TGCGCCAGCAGCCAAGGTCGACTAGCGGGTCCCACAGATACGCAGTATTTT.